This TCR beta chain is from a study of blood T cell repertoires in COVID-19. Study at large: Acute and convalescent COVID-19 samples came from the United States, Italy and Spain. PBMCs, B-cell-depleted T cells, or T cells were the source of the cDNA or gDNA that made up the material.

In the authors' methods: Cell counts per sample came from amplifying reference gene primers. This table comes from immunoSEQ multiplex PCR, and its TCRdb copy is limited to in-frame clones, with some not included. D and trimming were read from the DNA, whereas the V and J calls and clone size are those reported in that table. The data show some 54,000 clones, with approximately 82% seen just once and 6.5% to 8.5% held by the top ten. CDR3 size: 16 residues. The V segment lost 1 base and the J segment 6 bases; nucleotides outside the gene matches: 5. CDR1 is MNHEY, CDR2 SVGAGI, per germline. The clonotype originates from a man in his 70s with active COVID-19. The source material was peripheral blood. The gene calls are TRBV6-5 and TRBJ2-1; 11 bases fit TRBD1. The CDR3: CASSYWGTGGLNEQFF. For the CDR3, the DNA is TGTGCCAGCAGTTACTGGGGGACAGGGGGGCTCAATGAGCAGTTCTTC.